Listed below are T cell receptor beta chains from one sample, sequenced in a study of T cell responses to AZD1222 COVID-19 vaccine. Repertoires were generated with immunoSEQ multiplex PCR, while TCRdb's copy carries only in-frame clones and drops some. This table has around 60,000 clones, approximately 90% appearing once. Source: peripheral blood, taken on day 0 of AZD1222 vaccination. Receptors originate from an adult in good health. The CDR3 runs from the conserved cysteine through the conserved F or W. D genes are given only for firm matches. Clone size, where shown, is once, few, many, or a class for clones that have expanded.

v_gene	abundance	d_gene	j_gene	CDR3aa	CDR3nt
TRBV27	NA	NA	TRBJ1-2	CASSSRGAGVGYGYTF	TGTGCCAGCAGTTCGCGCGGGGCAGGAGTGGGGTATGGCTACACCTTC
TRBV5-4	NA	NA	TRBJ1-6	CASRLTENNSPLHF	TGTGCCAGCAGGTTGACAGAGAATAATTCACCCCTCCACTTT
TRBV5-5	NA	NA	TRBJ1-2	CASSDQVVVYGYTF	TGTGCCAGCAGTGACCAAGTCGTGGTCTATGGCTACACCTTC
TRBV30	NA	TRBD1	TRBJ1-5	CAWSSGTAGNQPQHF	TGTGCCTGGAGTAGCGGGACAGCCGGCAATCAGCCCCAGCATTTT
TRBV19	NA	TRBD2	TRBJ2-5	CASRAQAGGPETQYF	TGTGCCAGTAGAGCCCAAGCGGGGGGGCCTGAGACCCAGTACTTC
TRBV7-8	NA	NA	TRBJ1-2	CASSLGDRRSNYGYTF	TGTGCCAGCAGCTTAGGGGACCGACGAAGTAACTATGGCTACACCTTC
TRBV1	medium-sized	NA	TRBJ2-1	CTSSQDELSHEQFF	TGCACCAGCAGCCAAGATGAGCTATCCCATGAGCAGTTCTTC
TRBV5-6	NA	TRBD1	TRBJ1-4	CASSWGTVNEKLFF	TGTGCCAGCAGCTGGGGGACAGTTAATGAAAAACTGTTTTTT
TRBV3-1/TRBV3-2	NA	NA	TRBJ1-2	CASSRGYDYGYTF	TGTGCCAGCAGCCGAGGGTATGACTATGGCTACACCTTC
TRBV20-1	NA	NA	TRBJ2-1	CSASKRLDEQFF	TGCAGTGCTAGTAAAAGACTAGACGAGCAGTTCTTC
TRBV10-1	NA	NA	TRBJ2-5	CAPRLGSETQYF	TGCGCCCCCCGGTTGGGCTCGGAGACCCAGTACTTC
TRBV6-5	NA	TRBD1	TRBJ2-7	CASKDRGDSYEQYF	TGTGCCAGCAAGGACAGGGGGGATTCCTACGAGCAGTACTTC
TRBV4-1	NA	NA	TRBJ2-5	CASSQGGRTIPETQYF	TGCGCCAGCAGCCAAGGTGGTCGGACTATACCAGAGACCCAGTACTTC
TRBV7-9	once	NA	TRBJ1-4	CASSSRRNEKLFF	TGTGCCAGCAGCTCAAGACGGAATGAAAAACTGTTTTTT
TRBV3-1/TRBV3-2	NA	NA	TRBJ2-6	CASSRDRKSNVLTF	TGTGCCAGCAGCCGAGACAGAAAGTCCAACGTCCTGACTTTC
TRBV27	NA	NA	TRBJ1-5	CASSYAGDRQPQHF	TGTGCCAGCAGTTATGCGGGGGATCGGCAGCCCCAGCATTTT
TRBV5-6	NA	NA	TRBJ1-3	CASSLVWGAGNTIYF	TGTGCCAGCAGCTTGGTCTGGGGTGCTGGAAACACCATATATTTT
TRBV6-2/TRBV6-3	NA	NA	TRBJ1-1	CASSYRETEAFF	TGTGCCAGCAGTTACAGGGAGACTGAAGCTTTCTTT
TRBV7-9	NA	NA	TRBJ2-5	CARQGKKETQYF	TGTGCCAGACAGGGAAAGAAAGAGACCCAGTACTTC
TRBV9	NA	TRBD1	TRBJ1-2	CASSPGTGTPNYGYTF	TGTGCCAGCAGCCCGGGGACAGGGACTCCTAACTATGGCTACACCTTC
TRBV4-1	NA	NA	TRBJ2-7	CASSQPDAGQRYEQYF	TGCGCCAGCAGCCAACCCGACGCCGGACAGCGCTACGAGCAGTACTTC
TRBV7-3	NA	TRBD1	TRBJ1-6	CASSRFPGGYNSPLHF	TGTGCCAGCAGCAGATTTCCAGGGGGCTATAATTCACCCCTCCACTTT
TRBV18	once	NA	TRBJ1-3	CASSPFRENTIYF	TGTGCCAGCTCACCATTCAGGGAAAACACCATATATTTT
TRBV4-1	NA	NA	TRBJ1-2	CASSQGQGDGYTF	TGCGCCAGCAGCCAAGGGCAGGGTGATGGCTACACCTTC
TRBV12-3/TRBV12-4	NA	NA	TRBJ1-5	CASSRDIFQPQHF	TGTGCCAGCAGTAGGGACATTTTTCAGCCCCAGCATTTT
TRBV10-3	NA	NA	TRBJ1-5	CAIDRGEGNQPQHF	TGTGCCATCGATCGAGGGGAGGGAAATCAGCCCCAGCATTTT
TRBV9	NA	NA	TRBJ1-4	CASSEGSREKLFF	TGTGCCAGCAGCGAGGGTTCGAGAGAAAAACTGTTTTTT
TRBV6-5	NA	TRBD1	TRBJ1-1	CASGDRGLGLTEAFF	TGTGCCAGCGGGGACAGGGGGCTTGGGTTAACTGAAGCTTTCTTT
TRBV5-6	NA	TRBD1	TRBJ1-2	CASSLRTGRGGYTF	TGTGCCAGCAGCTTGAGGACAGGACGAGGTGGCTACACCTTC
TRBV18	NA	NA	TRBJ2-7	CASSPRQRTYEQYF	TGTGCCAGCTCACCACGTCAGAGAACCTACGAGCAGTACTTC
TRBV10-1	NA	NA	TRBJ2-7	CASSASRGAGEQYF	TGCGCCAGCAGTGCGAGCAGGGGGGCTGGCGAGCAGTACTTC
TRBV15	NA	NA	TRBJ1-6	CATSTPGAGSSPLHF	TGTGCCACCAGCACCCCAGGGGCCGGGAGTTCACCCCTCCACTTT
TRBV5-8	NA	TRBD1	TRBJ1-5	CASSPGTGGSQPQHF	TGTGCCAGCAGTCCCGGGACAGGGGGCAGTCAGCCCCAGCATTTT
TRBV19	once	NA	TRBJ2-1	CASSIGGSGTVKFF	TGTGCCAGTAGTATTGGCGGAAGCGGGACAGTCAAGTTCTTC
TRBV5-1	NA	NA	TRBJ1-1	CASSFAGPDAEAFF	TGCGCCAGCAGCTTTGCAGGGCCGGATGCTGAAGCTTTCTTT
TRBV14	once	NA	TRBJ1-2	CASSPQGGGYTF	TGTGCCAGCAGCCCCCAGGGAGGTGGCTACACCTTC
TRBV28	NA	NA	TRBJ2-7	CASSPLATEQYF	TGTGCCAGCAGTCCCTTAGCCACCGAGCAGTACTTC
TRBV10-3	NA	NA	TRBJ1-2	CAIGGANYGYTF	TGTGCCATCGGAGGGGCGAACTATGGCTACACCTTC
TRBV5-1	NA	NA	TRBJ2-2	CASSPVPQSIGELFF	TGCGCCAGCTCGCCAGTCCCTCAGTCGATCGGGGAGCTGTTTTTT
TRBV27	NA	NA	TRBJ2-1	CASSSGNEQFF	TGTGCCAGCAGTTCGGGGAATGAGCAGTTCTTC
TRBV6-2/TRBV6-3	NA	NA	TRBJ1-5	CASSYSIRGGQPQHF	TGTGCCAGCAGTTACTCGATTCGGGGCGGACAGCCCCAGCATTTT
TRBV4-1	NA	NA	TRBJ1-2	CASSQRGSDFGGYTF	TGCGCCAGCAGCCAAAGGGGGTCGGACTTTGGAGGCTACACCTTC
TRBV19	once	NA	TRBJ1-1	CASSWGGEETEAFF	TGTGCCAGTAGTTGGGGGGGCGAGGAGACTGAAGCTTTCTTT
TRBV12-3/TRBV12-4	once	NA	TRBJ2-5	CASSFLGKETQYF	TGTGCCAGCAGTTTCCTAGGGAAGGAGACCCAGTACTTC
TRBV15	once	TRBD1	TRBJ1-2	CATSTRQGVGNYGYTF	TGTGCCACCAGCACCAGACAGGGAGTAGGAAACTATGGCTACACCTTC
TRBV10-3	NA	TRBD2	TRBJ2-1	CAISEPAGANNEQFF	TGTGCCATCAGTGAACCAGCGGGGGCCAACAATGAGCAGTTCTTC
TRBV18	NA	TRBD1	TRBJ1-2	CASSPPGQGSAVNF	TGTGCCAGCTCACCACCGGGACAGGGTTCCGCGGTTAACTTC